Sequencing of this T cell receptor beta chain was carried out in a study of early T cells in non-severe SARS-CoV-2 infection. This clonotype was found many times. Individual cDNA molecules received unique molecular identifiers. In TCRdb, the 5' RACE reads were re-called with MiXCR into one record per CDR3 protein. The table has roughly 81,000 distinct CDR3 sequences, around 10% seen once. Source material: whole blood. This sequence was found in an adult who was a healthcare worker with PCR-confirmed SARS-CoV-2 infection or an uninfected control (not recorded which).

The CDR3 loop is CASRGDATQWGAEAFF. CDR3 sequence (DNA): TGCGCCAGCAGAGGGGACGCGACGCAATGGGGTGCTGAAGCTTTCTTT. The gene calls are TRBV5-1 and TRBJ1-1, with a weak D call TRBD1 (5 bases). The CDR3 runs 16 residues. Germline values: CDR1 SGHRS, CDR2 YFSETQ. The ends were cut back, 5 bases at V and 6 bases at J, with 23 bases in the middle.